This TCR beta chain was profiled in a study of OX40 agonist ivuxolimab in advanced cancers. Study-wide background: Head and neck, renal cell, melanoma or hepatocellular carcinoma were the cancers that dose-escalation patients had.

As concerns this clone: What it binds is not known. Other nucleotide sequences from this sample produce the same CDR3.

TCRdb's table, derived via immunoSEQ multiplex PCR, lists solely in-frame clones and lacks some. The sample has about 40,000 clones; around nine tenths are singletons. Study-level results: Clonal expansion from baseline to week 6 occurred in both CD4+ and CD8+ T cells.

This CDR3 region has 13 residues. Germline CDR1 WNHNN, CDR2 SYGVQD (reference sequence). V shed 0 bases and J shed 4 bases, with 6 bases lying between them. The sequence came from an adult with an advanced solid tumor such as melanoma, head and neck, liver or kidney cancer. Material: CD4+ or CD8+ T cells sorted from blood, obtained in a trial of the OX40 agonist ivuxolimab. The V and J genes are TRBV10-1 and TRBJ2-5, with D possibly TRBD2 on 6 matching bases. In DNA, the CDR3 is TGCGCCAGCAGTGAGTCGGGGGGAGAGACCCAGTACTTC. Its protein product is CASSESGGETQYF.